These 27 T cell receptor beta chains originate from one sample sequenced in a study of patients with pleural tuberculosis. TCRdb re-called the reads through MiXCR, storing one row per CDR3 protein. The data contain around 50,000 distinct CDR3 sequences, under 8.5% of them singletons. The source is a human donor with pleural tuberculosis.

This clonotype has at least ten counts. The chain employs TRBV28 and TRBJ2-5, with TRBD1 identical over 7 bases. V was clipped by 4 bases and J by 4 bases; unmatched bases: 9. The CDR3 is 15 amino acids. Germline CDR1 reads MDHEN; CDR2 reads SYDVKM. The CDR3 reads CASSSLKQGSETQYF. The DNA of the CDR3 is TGTGCCAGCAGTTCTCTAAAACAGGGGTCAGAGACCCAGTACTTC.

This CDR3 is CASGPLEDTQYF. The DNA for the CDR3 is TGTGCCAGCGGCCCACTCGAAGATACGCAGTATTTT. This chain uses TRBV19 with TRBJ2-3; unclear D gene. The germline CDR1 and CDR2 sequences are LNHDA and SQIVND (reference sequence). Between the trimmed V and J ends, which lost 9 bases and 5 bases, there was a span of 12 bases. This CDR3 comprises 12 residues. The full variable domain, completed using reference TRBV19 and TRBJ2-3, is DGGITQSPKYLFRKEGQNVTLSCEQNLNHDAMYWYRQDPGQGLRLIYYSQIVNDFQKGDIAEGYSVSREKKESFPLTVTSAQKNPTAFYLCASGPLEDTQYFGPGTRLTVL.

This clonotype has more than one count but fewer than ten. V and J are TRBV7-2 and TRBJ2-1; 9 nucleotides align to TRBD2. Germline V CDR1 and CDR2: SGHTA, FQGNSA. Trimming at V came to 1 base and at J to 15 bases, leaving 7 bases not matched to a gene. The CDR3 is 13 amino acids. DNA of the CDR3: TGTGCCAGCAGCTTAGGGCGGGAGGGCCGAAGGTTCTTC. Protein sequence: CASSLGREGRRFF.

The sample holds many counts of this clonotype. V gene TRBV20-1 combines with J gene TRBJ2-2; D is uncertain. The V gene lost 5 bases and the J gene lost 1 base, with 11 bases spanning the gap. The CDR3 length is 14 residues. Germline V gene sequence: CDR1 DFQATT, CDR2 SNEGSKA (reference sequence). Here the CDR3 DNA reads TGCAGTGCTTACCCTGACGGGAACACCGGGGAGCTGTTTTTT. Amino acid sequence: CSAYPDGNTGELFF.

There are many counts of this clonotype. The chain has TRBV12-3 or TRBV12-4 and TRBJ1-2; D perhaps matches TRBD1 (5 bases). This CDR3 is 12 amino acids long. V was trimmed by 6 bases and J by 1 base, leaving 6 bases between them. The CDR3 sequence is CASRQGNYGYTF. The DNA for the CDR3 is TGTGCCAGCAGGCAGGGTAACTATGGCTACACCTTC.

This clonotype has a count of ten or more. J is TRBJ1-5 and V is TRBV6-2 or TRBV6-3; TRBD1 is a possible D gene (5 bases). Per the germline V gene, CDR1 is MNHEY and CDR2 is SVGEGT. The CDR3 sequence is 13 residues long. The ends were cut back, 8 bases at V and 6 bases at J, with 14 bases in the middle. The CDR3 DNA follows: TGTGCCAGCGCCGGGGCCGAAACTCAGCCCCAGCATTTT. It specifies CASAGAETQPQHF.

This clonotype has only a few counts. The rearrangement joins TRBV12-3 or TRBV12-4 to TRBJ2-7; 13 positions agree with TRBD2. With 5 bases clipped from V and 3 bases from J, the junction kept 7 bases outside the gene matches. This CDR3 contains 16 residues. The chain's CDR3 is CASSPQGTSGIYEQYF. CDR3 bases: TGTGCCAGCAGTCCACAAGGGACTAGCGGGATCTACGAGCAGTACTTC.

This sequence joins TRBV12-3 or TRBV12-4 and TRBJ2-2; perhaps TRBD1 as D (5 bases). The CDR3 has 13 residues. With 3 bases removed from V and 4 bases from J, the gap between germline ends came to 6 bases. CDR3 protein: CASSFQGTGELFF. For the CDR3, the DNA is TGTGCCAGCAGTTTTCAGGGCACCGGGGAGCTGTTTTTT.

At least ten counts were recorded for this clonotype. The gene calls are TRBV6-2 or TRBV6-3 and TRBJ1-1; D unclear. Germline CDR1 MNHEY, CDR2 SVGEGT. Trimming left V 3 bases short and J 6 bases short, with 17 bases between. The CDR3 length is 15 residues. The CDR3 nucleotides are TGTGCCAGCAGTTATGCGCCCCTGGGTCTTTCTGAAGCTTTCTTT. Protein product: CASSYAPLGLSEAFF.

The chain combines TRBV12-3 or TRBV12-4 with TRBJ2-5; the D gene is possibly TRBD2 (6 bases). This CDR3 contains 17 residues. Trimming removed 1 base from V and 0 bases from J, with 15 bases in between. CDR3 in amino acids: CASSLVTGLPYQETQYF. Here the CDR3 DNA reads TGTGCCAGCAGTTTAGTTACGGGACTTCCGTACCAAGAGACCCAGTACTTC.

This clonotype was found many times. This chain connects TRBV11-2 to TRBJ2-5; 9 bases fit TRBD1. The CDR3 runs to 15 residues. Germline V gene sequence: CDR1 SGHAT, CDR2 FQNNGV. J lost 2 bases, V lost 5 bases, and 6 bases had no gene match. The CDR3 sequence is CASSPRTGAQETQYF. CDR3 DNA: TGTGCCAGCAGCCCGCGGACAGGGGCTCAAGAGACCCAGTACTTC.

This clonotype has at least ten counts. The chain couples TRBV2 to TRBJ2-1; 10 nucleotides line up with TRBD2. Looked up from germline, CDR1 is SNHLY and CDR2 is FYNNEI. V lost 7 bases to trimming and J lost 6 bases; unmatched junction nucleotides: 6. The CDR3 covers 14 residues. In nucleotides, the CDR3 is TGTGCCAGCAACTGGGCTAGCGGGAGCAATGAGCAGTTCTTC. The encoded protein is CASNWASGSNEQFF.

For this clonotype: The final CDR3 position lacks the conserved phenylalanine or tryptophan, pointing to a likely read error. In DNA form, the CDR3 reads TGTGCCAGCAGCTTCACGGGGATGGGACGTTCCTCTGGAAACACCATATATCTT. This gives the protein CASSFTGMGRSSGNTIYL. The chain carries TRBV7-3 and TRBJ1-3, with a tentative D call TRBD1 (5 bases). V was trimmed by 3 bases and J by 0 bases, leaving 18 bases between them. Germline V gene sequence: CDR1 SGHTA, CDR2 FQGTGA. There are 18 residues in the CDR3.

About this clonotype itself: This may arise from a read error, as a much more abundant clone is one base away. The V and J genes are TRBV11-2 and TRBJ1-1; D gene unclear. This CDR3 has 14 residues. CDR1 SGHAT and CDR2 FQNNGV come from the germline V gene. CDR3 sequence (DNA): TGTGCCAGCGGCTTAGGAGGAGGCATCACTGAAGCTTTCTTT. Its protein product is CASGLGGGITEAFF.

At least ten counts were recorded for this clonotype. The chain recombines TRBV3-1 with TRBJ2-7; no clear D gene. CDR1 and CDR2 (germline): LGHDT, YNNKEL (reference sequence). Trimming removed 3 bases at V and 1 base at J, with 10 bases between. This CDR3 comprises 14 residues. The DNA for the CDR3 is TGTGCCAGCAGCCAGACCACCTCTTCCTACGAGCAGTACTTC. Amino acid sequence: CASSQTTSSYEQYF.

This clonotype was counted only a few times. The rearrangement joins TRBV26 to TRBJ2-3; the D call of TRBD1 is as the table states it, not checked on the DNA. TRBV26 is tagged as a pseudogene. This CDR3 is built from 16 residues. The CDR3 spells CASSSTGAIGTDTQYF. For the CDR3, the DNA is TGTGCCAGCAGTTCGACCGGGGCAATCGGCACAGATACGCAGTATTTT.

The table lists this clonotype with many counts. The chain has TRBV12-5 and TRBJ2-1; 11 bases match TRBD1. The CDR3 is 15 residues long. With 7 bases clipped from V and 8 bases from J, the junction kept 10 bases outside the gene matches. In germline, CDR1 is LGHNT, CDR2 FRNRAP. Here the CDR3 reads CASVTGTGGPDEQFF. CDR3 nucleotides: TGTGCTAGTGTCACCGGGACAGGGGGTCCGGATGAGCAGTTCTTC.

This clonotype was detected many times. CDR3 protein: CASIRQGGLTEAFF. CDR3 bases: TGTGCCAGTATTAGACAGGGAGGGCTAACTGAAGCTTTCTTT. The chain uses TRBV19 and TRBJ1-1, with 7 bases identical to TRBD1. The CDR3 contains 14 residues. Germline CDR1 LNHDA, CDR2 SQIVND (reference sequence). V shed 7 bases and J 5 bases; nucleotides not matched to a gene: 10.

This clonotype was detected ten times or more. The V and J genes are TRBV20-1 and TRBJ2-7; D uncertain. CDR3 length: 14 residues. Trimming pared 3 bases from V and 1 base from J, leaving 13 bases between. The germline CDR1 and CDR2 sequences are DFQATT and SNEGSKA (reference sequence). This chain's CDR3 is CSASSSRLSYEQYF. As DNA, the CDR3 is TGCAGTGCTAGTTCCAGCAGGTTGTCCTACGAGCAGTACTTC.

This clonotype was counted a few times. V is TRBV5-1 and J is TRBJ2-1, with unresolved D. Germline V gene lookup returns CDR1 SGHRS and CDR2 YFSETQ. The CDR3 sequence is 13 residues long. Trimming cost V 5 bases and J 1 base, with 7 bases left between them. The CDR3 here is CASRTASYNEQFF. CDR3 nucleotides: TGCGCCAGCAGGACGGCATCCTACAATGAGCAGTTCTTC.

This clonotype appeared many times. The J gene is TRBJ2-7, the V gene TRBV7-6; 9 nucleotides align to TRBD1. Per germline, CDR1 SGHVS and CDR2 FNYEAQ. The trim removed 3 bases at V and 2 bases at J, leaving 5 bases unmatched. There are 15 residues in the CDR3. This CDR3 reads CASSFQGQGPYEQYF. Written as DNA, the CDR3 is TGTGCCAGCAGCTTTCAGGGACAGGGACCCTACGAGCAGTACTTC.

This clonotype was counted many times. One end of the junction is discordant with germline, which a read error may explain. CDR3 loop: CASSGTVPLF. For the CDR3, the DNA is TGTGCCAGCAGCGGGACAGTACCACTCTTC. The chain joins TRBV2 to TRBJ2-5, with 7 bases fitting TRBD1. The CDR3 runs to 10 residues. Germline-derived CDR1 and CDR2 are SNHLY and FYNNEI.

Ten or more counts support this clonotype. V usage is TRBV24-1 and J usage is TRBJ2-3; TRBD1 or TRBD2 may be the D gene (6 bases each). There are 12 residues in the CDR3. V lost 6 bases and J lost 9, with 12 bases in between. Looked up from germline, CDR1 is KGHDR and CDR2 is SFDVKD. The CDR3 nucleotides read TGTGCCACCAGTTCCGTAGGGGGGACGCAGTATTTT. Translation gives CATSSVGGTQYF.

This clonotype was recorded at least ten times. This chain links TRBV11-2 with TRBJ1-1, with D unclear. Germline V lookup: CDR1 SGHAT, CDR2 FQNNGV. The V and J ends lost 0 bases and 0 bases respectively, with 5 bases between them. The CDR3 runs to 14 residues. CDR3 sequence reads: CASSLERVNTEAFF. DNA for the CDR3: TGTGCCAGCAGCTTAGAACGGGTGAACACTGAAGCTTTCTTT. The full variable domain, its missing parts supplied by reference TRBV11-2 and TRBJ1-1, is EAGVAQSPRYKIIEKRQSVAFWCNPISGHATLYWYQQILGQGPKLLIQFQNNGVVDDSQLPKDRFSAERLKGVDSTLKIQPAKLEDSAVYLCASSLERVNTEAFFGQGTRLTVV.

The table lists this clonotype with many counts. The J gene is TRBJ2-5, the V gene TRBV24-1, with D hard to call. CDR1 is KGHDR and CDR2 is SFDVKD in the germline V gene. With 4 bases removed from V and 3 bases from J, the gap between germline ends came to 17 bases. CDR3 length equals 16 residues. CDR3 amino acids: CATSDQTTKQEETQYF. The CDR3 nucleotides are TGTGCCACCAGTGACCAGACGACCAAGCAAGAAGAGACCCAGTACTTC.

This clonotype was seen more than once but under ten times. The chain carries TRBV19 and TRBJ2-5; 10 nucleotides align to TRBD2. The V gene end was trimmed by 7 bases and the J gene end by 2 bases; junction bases not matched to a gene: 7. This CDR3 has 15 residues. In germline, CDR1 is LNHDA, CDR2 SQIVND (reference sequence). The CDR3 loop reads CASTLSGRDQETQYF. CDR3 DNA: TGTGCCAGTACTTTGAGCGGGAGGGATCAAGAGACCCAGTACTTC.

There are many counts of this clonotype. This chain joins TRBV20-1 and TRBJ2-1, with D perhaps matching TRBD1 or TRBD2 (5 bases each). This CDR3 has 13 amino acids. V was trimmed by 3 bases and J by 3 bases, leaving 9 bases between them. The V gene's germline CDR1 is DFQATT and CDR2 SNEGSKA (reference sequence). This CDR3 is CSARGRVYNEQFF. The DNA for the CDR3 is TGCAGTGCTAGGGGACGGGTCTACAATGAGCAGTTCTTC.